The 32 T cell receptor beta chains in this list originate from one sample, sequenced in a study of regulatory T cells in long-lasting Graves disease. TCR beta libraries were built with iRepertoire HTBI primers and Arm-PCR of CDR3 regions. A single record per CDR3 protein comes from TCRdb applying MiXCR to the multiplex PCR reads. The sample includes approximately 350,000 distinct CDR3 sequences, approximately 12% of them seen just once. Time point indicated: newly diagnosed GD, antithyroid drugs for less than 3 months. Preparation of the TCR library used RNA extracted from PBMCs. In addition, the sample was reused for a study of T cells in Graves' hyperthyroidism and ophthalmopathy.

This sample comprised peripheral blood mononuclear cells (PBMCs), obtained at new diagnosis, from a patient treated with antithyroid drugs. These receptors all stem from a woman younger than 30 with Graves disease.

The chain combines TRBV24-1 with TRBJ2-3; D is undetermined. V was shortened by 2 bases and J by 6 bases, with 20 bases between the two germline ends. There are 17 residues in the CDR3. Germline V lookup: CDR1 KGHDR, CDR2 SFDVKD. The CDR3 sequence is CATSDSPQWGMADTQYF. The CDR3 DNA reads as TGTGCCACCAGTGATTCCCCCCAGTGGGGAATGGCCGATACGCAGTATTTT.

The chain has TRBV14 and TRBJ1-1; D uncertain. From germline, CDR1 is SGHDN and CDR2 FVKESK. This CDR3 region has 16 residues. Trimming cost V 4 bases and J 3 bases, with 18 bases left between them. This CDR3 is CASSPRPAPSDTEAFF. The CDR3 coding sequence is TGTGCCAGCAGCCCCAGGCCCGCACCGTCGGACACTGAAGCTTTCTTT.

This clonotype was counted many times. The CDR3 nucleotides are TGTGCCAGCACTTACAGGGGGGTCGAGACTGAAGCTTTCTTT. Translation: CASTYRGVETEAFF. The V gene is TRBV12-3 or TRBV12-4, the J gene TRBJ1-1; 8 nucleotides align to TRBD1. This CDR3 region has 14 residues. The ends lost 7 bases at V and 5 bases at J; junction bases unmatched: 9.

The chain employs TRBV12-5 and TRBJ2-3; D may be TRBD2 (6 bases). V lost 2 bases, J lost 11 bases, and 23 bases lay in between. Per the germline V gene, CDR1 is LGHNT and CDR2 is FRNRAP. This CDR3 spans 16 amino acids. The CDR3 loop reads CASGLPAGTGGHVQYF. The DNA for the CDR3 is TGTGCTAGTGGTTTGCCCGCCGGGACTGGCGGTCACGTGCAGTATTTT. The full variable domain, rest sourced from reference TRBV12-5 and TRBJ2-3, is DARVTQTPRHKVTEMGQEVTMRCQPILGHNTVFWYRQTMMQGLELLAYFRNRAPLDDSGMPKDRFSAEMPDATLATLKIQPSEPRDSAVYFCASGLPAGTGGHVQYFGPGTRLTVL.

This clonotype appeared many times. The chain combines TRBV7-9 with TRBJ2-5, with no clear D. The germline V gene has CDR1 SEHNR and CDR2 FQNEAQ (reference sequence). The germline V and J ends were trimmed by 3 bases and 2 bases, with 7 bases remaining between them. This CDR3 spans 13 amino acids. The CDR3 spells CASSFPQQETQYF. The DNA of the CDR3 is TGTGCCAGCAGCTTCCCCCAGCAAGAGACCCAGTACTTC. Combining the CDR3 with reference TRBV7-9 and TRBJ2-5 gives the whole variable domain DTGVSQNPRHKITKRGQNVTFRCDPISEHNRLYWYRQTLGQGPEFLTYFQNEAQLEKSRLLSDRFSAERPKGSFSTLEIQRTEQGDSAMYLCASSFPQQETQYFGPGTRLLVL.

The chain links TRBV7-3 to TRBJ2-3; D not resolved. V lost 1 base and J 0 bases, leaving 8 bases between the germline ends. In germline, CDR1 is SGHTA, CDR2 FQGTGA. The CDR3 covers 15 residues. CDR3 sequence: CASSLSYGSTDTQYF. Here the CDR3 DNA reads TGTGCCAGCAGCTTAAGCTACGGCAGCACAGATACGCAGTATTTT.

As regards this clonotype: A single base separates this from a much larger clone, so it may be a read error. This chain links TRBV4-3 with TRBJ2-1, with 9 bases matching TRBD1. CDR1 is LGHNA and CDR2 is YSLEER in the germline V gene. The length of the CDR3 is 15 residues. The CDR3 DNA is TGCGCCAGCAGCGTCGGGACAGGGAGAGACAATGAGCAGGTCTTC. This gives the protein CASSVGTGRDNEQVF.

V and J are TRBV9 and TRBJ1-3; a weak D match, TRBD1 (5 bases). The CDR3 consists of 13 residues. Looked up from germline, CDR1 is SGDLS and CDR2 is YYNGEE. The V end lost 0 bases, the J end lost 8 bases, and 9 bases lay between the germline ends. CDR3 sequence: CASSVETVDTIYF. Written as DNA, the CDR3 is TGTGCCAGCAGCGTAGAGACAGTAGACACCATATATTTT.

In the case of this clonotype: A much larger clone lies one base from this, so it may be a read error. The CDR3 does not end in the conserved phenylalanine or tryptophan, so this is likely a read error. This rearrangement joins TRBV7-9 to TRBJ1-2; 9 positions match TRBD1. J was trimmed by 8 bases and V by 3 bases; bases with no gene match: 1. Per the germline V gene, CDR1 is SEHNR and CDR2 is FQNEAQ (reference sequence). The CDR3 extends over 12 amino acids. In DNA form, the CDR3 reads TGTGCCAGCAGCTTCGGGACAGGGGGCTACACCCTC. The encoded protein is CASSFGTGGYTL.

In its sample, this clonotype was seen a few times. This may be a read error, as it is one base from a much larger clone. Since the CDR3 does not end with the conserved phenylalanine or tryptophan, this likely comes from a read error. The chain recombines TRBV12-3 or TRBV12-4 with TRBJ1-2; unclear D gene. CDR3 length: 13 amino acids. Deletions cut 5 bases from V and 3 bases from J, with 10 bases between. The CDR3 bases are TGTGCCAGCAGTCCGTACTTGGACTATGGCTACACCCTC. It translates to CASSPYLDYGYTL.

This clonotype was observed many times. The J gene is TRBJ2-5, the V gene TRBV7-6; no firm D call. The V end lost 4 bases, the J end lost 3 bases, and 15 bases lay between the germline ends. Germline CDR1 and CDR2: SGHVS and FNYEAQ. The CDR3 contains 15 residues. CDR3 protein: CASSSGPALEETQYF. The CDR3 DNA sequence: TGTGCCAGCAGCTCCGGACCCGCACTGGAAGAGACCCAGTACTTC.

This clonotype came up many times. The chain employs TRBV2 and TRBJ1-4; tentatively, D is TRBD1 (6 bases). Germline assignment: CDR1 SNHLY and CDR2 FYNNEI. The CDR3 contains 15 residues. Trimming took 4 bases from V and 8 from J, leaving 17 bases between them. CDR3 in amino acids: CASSGRRGSGEKLFF. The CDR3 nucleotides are TGTGCCAGCAGTGGGCGCAGGGGAAGTGGAGAAAAACTGTTTTTT.

The CDR3 nucleotides are TGTGCCATCAGTGGGTCCTGGGACAGGGTAAATTACGAGCAGTACTTC. The encoded protein is CAISGSWDRVNYEQYF. J is TRBJ2-7 and V is TRBV10-3; 9 bases line up with TRBD1. This CDR3 has 16 residues. CDR1 and CDR2 (germline): ENHRY, SYGVKD. The J segment lost 4 bases and the V segment lost 4 bases, leaving 11 bases of the junction unmatched.

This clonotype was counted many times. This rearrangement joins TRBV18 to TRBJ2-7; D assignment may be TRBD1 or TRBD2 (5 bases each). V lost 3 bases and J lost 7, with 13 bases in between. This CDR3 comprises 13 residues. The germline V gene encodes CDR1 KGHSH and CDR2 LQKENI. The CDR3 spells CASSPRDGGEQYV. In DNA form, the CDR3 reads TGTGCCAGCTCACCCCGGGACGGCGGGGAGCAGTACGTC.

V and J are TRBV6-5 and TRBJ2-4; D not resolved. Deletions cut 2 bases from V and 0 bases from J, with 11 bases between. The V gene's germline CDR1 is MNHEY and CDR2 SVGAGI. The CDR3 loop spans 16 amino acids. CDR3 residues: CASSYGQNLAKNIQYF. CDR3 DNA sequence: TGTGCCAGCAGTTACGGGCAGAATCTAGCCAAAAACATTCAGTACTTC.

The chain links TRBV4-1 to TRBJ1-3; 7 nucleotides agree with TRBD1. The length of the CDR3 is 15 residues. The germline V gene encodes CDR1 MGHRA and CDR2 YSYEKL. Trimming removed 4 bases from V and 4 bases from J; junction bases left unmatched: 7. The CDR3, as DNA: TGCGCCAGCAGCCGAGAAGACAGGGTCGGAAACACCATATATTTT. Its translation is CASSREDRVGNTIYF.

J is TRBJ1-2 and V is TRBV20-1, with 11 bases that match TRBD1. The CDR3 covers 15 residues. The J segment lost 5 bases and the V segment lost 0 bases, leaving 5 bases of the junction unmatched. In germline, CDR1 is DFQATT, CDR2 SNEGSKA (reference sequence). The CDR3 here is CSARDPRDRGYGYTF. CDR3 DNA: TGCAGTGCTAGAGATCCTCGGGACAGGGGGTATGGCTACACCTTC.

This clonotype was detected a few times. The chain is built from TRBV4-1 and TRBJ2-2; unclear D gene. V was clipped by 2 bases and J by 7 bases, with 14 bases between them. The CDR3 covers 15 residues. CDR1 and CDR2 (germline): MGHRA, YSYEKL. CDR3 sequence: CASSQLLRRHGELFF. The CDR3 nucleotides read TGCGCCAGCAGCCAATTATTGAGGCGGCACGGGGAGCTGTTTTTT.

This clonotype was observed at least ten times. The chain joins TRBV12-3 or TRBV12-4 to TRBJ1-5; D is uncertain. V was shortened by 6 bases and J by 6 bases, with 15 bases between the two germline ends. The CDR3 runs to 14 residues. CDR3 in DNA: TGTGCCAGCAGGGCGGGGATCTCGAGTCAGCCCCAGCATTTT. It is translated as CASRAGISSQPQHF.

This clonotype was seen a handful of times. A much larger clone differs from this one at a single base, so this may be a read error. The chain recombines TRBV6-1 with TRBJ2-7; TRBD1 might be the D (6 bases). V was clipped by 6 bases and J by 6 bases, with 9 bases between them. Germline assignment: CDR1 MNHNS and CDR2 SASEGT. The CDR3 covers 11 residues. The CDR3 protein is CASRNRVEQYF. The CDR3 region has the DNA TGTGCCAGCAGGAACAGGGTCGAGCAGTACTTC.

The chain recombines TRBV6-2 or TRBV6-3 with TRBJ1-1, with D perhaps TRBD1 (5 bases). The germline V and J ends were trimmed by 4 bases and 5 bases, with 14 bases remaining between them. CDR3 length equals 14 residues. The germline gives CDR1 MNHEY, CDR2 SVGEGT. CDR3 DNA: TGTGCCAGCAGTTGGAGGGGTGTAAGTACTGAAGCTTTCTTT. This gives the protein CASSWRGVSTEAFF.

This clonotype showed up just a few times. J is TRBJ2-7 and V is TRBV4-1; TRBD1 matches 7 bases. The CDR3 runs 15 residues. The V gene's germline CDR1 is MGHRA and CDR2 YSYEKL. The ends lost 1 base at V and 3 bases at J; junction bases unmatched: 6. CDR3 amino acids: CASSQATGLSYEQYF. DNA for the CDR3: TGCGCCAGCAGCCAAGCGACAGGGTTGAGCTACGAGCAGTACTTC.

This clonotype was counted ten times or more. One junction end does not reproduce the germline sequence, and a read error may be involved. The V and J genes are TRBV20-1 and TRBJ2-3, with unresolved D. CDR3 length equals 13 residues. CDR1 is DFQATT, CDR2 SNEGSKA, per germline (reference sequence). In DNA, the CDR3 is TGCAGTGCTAGATCGGGCAGCACACATACGCAGTATTTT. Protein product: CSARSGSTHTQYF.

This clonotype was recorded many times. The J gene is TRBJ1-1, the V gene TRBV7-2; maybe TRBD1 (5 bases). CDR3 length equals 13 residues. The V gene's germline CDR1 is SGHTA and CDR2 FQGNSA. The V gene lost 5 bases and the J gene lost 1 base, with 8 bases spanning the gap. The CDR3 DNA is TGTGCCAGCAGCCGGGGACCGAACACTGAAGCTTTCTTT. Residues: CASSRGPNTEAFF.

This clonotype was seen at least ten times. The CDR3 protein is CSARDLQGGQPQHF. As DNA, the CDR3 is TGCAGTGCTAGAGATCTACAGGGTGGCCAGCCCCAGCATTTT. The chain couples TRBV20-1 to TRBJ1-5; D perhaps matches TRBD1 (6 bases). The V end was cut by 0 bases, the J end by 7 bases, with 13 bases between. Germline V gives CDR1 DFQATT, CDR2 SNEGSKA (reference sequence). The CDR3 is 14 amino acids.

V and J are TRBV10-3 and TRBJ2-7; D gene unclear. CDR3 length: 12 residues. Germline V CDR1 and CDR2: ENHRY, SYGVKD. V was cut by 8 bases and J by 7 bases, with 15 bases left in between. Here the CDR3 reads CAIALTVAEQYF. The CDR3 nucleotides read TGTGCCATCGCGCTAACGGTGGCGGAGCAGTACTTC.

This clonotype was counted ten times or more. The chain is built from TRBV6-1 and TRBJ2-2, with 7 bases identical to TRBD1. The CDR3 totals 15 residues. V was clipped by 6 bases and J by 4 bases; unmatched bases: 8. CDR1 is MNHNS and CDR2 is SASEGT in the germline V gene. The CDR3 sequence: CASSRDRAGTGELFF. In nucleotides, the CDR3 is TGTGCCAGCAGCCGAGACAGGGCGGGCACCGGGGAGCTGTTTTTT.

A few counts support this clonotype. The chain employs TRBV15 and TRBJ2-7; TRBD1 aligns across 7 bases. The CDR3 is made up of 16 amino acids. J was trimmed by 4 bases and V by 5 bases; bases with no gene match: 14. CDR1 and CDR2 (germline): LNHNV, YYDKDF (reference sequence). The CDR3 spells CATSSRYRDSKYEQYV. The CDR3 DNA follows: TGTGCCACCAGCTCGCGATACCGGGACAGTAAATACGAGCAGTACGTC.

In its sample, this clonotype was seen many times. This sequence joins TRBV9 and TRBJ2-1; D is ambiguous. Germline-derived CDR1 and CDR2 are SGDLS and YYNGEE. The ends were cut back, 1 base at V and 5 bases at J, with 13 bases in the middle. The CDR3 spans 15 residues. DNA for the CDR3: TGTGCCAGCAGCGTATTTTGGGAACTTCACAATGAGCAGTTCTTC. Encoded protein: CASSVFWELHNEQFF.

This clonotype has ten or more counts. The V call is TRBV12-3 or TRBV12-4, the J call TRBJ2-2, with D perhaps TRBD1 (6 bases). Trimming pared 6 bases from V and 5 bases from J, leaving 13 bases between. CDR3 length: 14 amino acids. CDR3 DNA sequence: TGTGCCAGCAGAGAGAACAGGGCGACCGGGGAGCTGTTTTTT. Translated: CASRENRATGELFF.

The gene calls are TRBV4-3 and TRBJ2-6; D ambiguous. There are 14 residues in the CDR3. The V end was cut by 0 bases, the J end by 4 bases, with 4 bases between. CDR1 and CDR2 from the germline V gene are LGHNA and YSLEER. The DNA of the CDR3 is TGCGCCAGCAGCCAAGATCCCGGGGCCAACGTCCTGACTTTC. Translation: CASSQDPGANVLTF.

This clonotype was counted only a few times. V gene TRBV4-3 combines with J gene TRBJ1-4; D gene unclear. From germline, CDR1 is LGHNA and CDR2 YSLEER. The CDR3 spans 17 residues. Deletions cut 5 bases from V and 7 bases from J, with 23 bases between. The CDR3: CASSCCHSVDNGEKLFF. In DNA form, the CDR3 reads TGCGCCAGCAGCTGTTGTCATTCGGTAGACAACGGTGAAAAACTGTTTTTT.